A single sample gave rise to the 25 T cell receptor beta chains below, sequenced in a study of Graves' ophthalmopathy and Graves' hyperthyroidism. From RNA, the CDR3 regions of TCR beta chains were amplified and sequenced. RT-PCR with HTBI primers came first, then second-round multiplex PCR. One entry per CDR3 protein, called by TCRdb with MiXCR from the multiplex PCR reads. Here the sample spans roughly 500,000 distinct CDR3 sequences, 14% being singletons. The sequenced sample consisted of blood. The receptors shown here come from a woman aged 25 to 39 with Graves' ophthalmopathy.

In its sample, this clonotype was seen many times. The chain is built from TRBV5-4 and TRBJ1-1; the D gene is possibly TRBD1 (5 bases). Trimming removed 0 bases at V and 1 base at J, with 13 bases between. Germline CDR1 is SGHNT and CDR2 is YYREEE (reference sequence). The CDR3 length is 16 residues. CDR3 sequence (DNA): TGTGCCAGCAGCTTGGCCGGGGGGAGGCGGAACACTGAAGCTTTCTTT. As protein: CASSLAGGRRNTEAFF.

This clonotype was seen at least ten times. The rearrangement links TRBV6-2 or TRBV6-3 to TRBJ2-2; D remains ambiguous. The germline V and J ends were trimmed by 0 bases and 3 bases, with 11 bases remaining between them. Germline values: CDR1 MNHEY, CDR2 SVGEGT. The CDR3 contains 16 residues. The CDR3 sequence is CASSYSPGWDTGELFF. CDR3 in DNA: TGTGCCAGCAGTTACTCACCCGGGTGGGACACCGGGGAGCTGTTTTTT.

This clonotype appeared many times. In DNA form, the CDR3 reads TGTGCCAGCAGTTACTCGACGGCCCCCCTTGAGGAGGCTTTCTTT. As protein: CASSYSTAPLEEAFF. The V and J genes are TRBV6-5 and TRBJ1-1; D unclear. The germline V gene encodes CDR1 MNHEY and CDR2 SVGAGI. The CDR3 runs to 15 residues. V was shortened by 0 bases and J by 11 bases, with 19 bases between the two germline ends.

The rearrangement joins TRBV7-2 to TRBJ2-2, with D unresolved. Between the trimmed V and J ends, which lost 3 bases and 3 bases, there was a span of 8 bases. Germline V CDR1 and CDR2: SGHTA, FQGNSA. The CDR3 consists of 14 residues. This chain's CDR3 is CASSFGSHTGELFF. As DNA, the CDR3 is TGTGCCAGCAGCTTTGGCTCCCACACCGGGGAGCTGTTTTTT.

This chain connects TRBV6-2 or TRBV6-3 to TRBJ1-5; D is perhaps TRBD1 (5 bases). V was clipped by 5 bases and J by 3 bases, with 23 bases between them. From germline, CDR1 is MNHEY and CDR2 SVGEGT. CDR3 length: 18 residues. Here the CDR3 reads CASSRGETLTFLNQPQHF. The CDR3 DNA reads TGTGCCAGCAGTCGGGGGGAGACCCTTACTTTTCTCAATCAGCCCCAGCATTTT.

The table lists this clonotype with many counts. V gene TRBV6-1 combines with J gene TRBJ1-5; D remains ambiguous. V shed 10 bases and J shed 6 bases, with 22 bases lying between them. Per germline, CDR1 MNHNS and CDR2 SASEGT. The CDR3 extends over 15 amino acids. The CDR3 region is CATEWRFTVGQPQHF. In nucleotides, the CDR3 is TGTGCCACCGAGTGGCGGTTCACTGTTGGTCAGCCCCAGCATTTT.

This clonotype was seen repeatedly, ten times or more. The chain links TRBV6-5 to TRBJ1-2; D gene uncertain. Trimming stripped 0 bases from V and 6 bases from J, with 14 bases between. This CDR3 contains 15 residues. Germline V lookup: CDR1 MNHEY, CDR2 SVGAGI. The CDR3 protein is CASSYSGPAGDGYTF. In DNA, the CDR3 is TGTGCCAGCAGTTACTCGGGCCCGGCGGGCGATGGCTACACCTTC.

This clonotype was observed at least ten times. The rearrangement joins TRBV2 to TRBJ1-2, with a possible D match to TRBD1 (5 bases). Trimming pared 0 bases from V and 8 bases from J, leaving 10 bases between. Germline V gene sequence: CDR1 SNHLY, CDR2 FYNNEI. The CDR3 spans 13 residues. This CDR3 is CASSEAGAFGYTF. The DNA for the CDR3 is TGTGCCAGCAGTGAAGCAGGGGCTTTCGGCTACACCTTC.

This clonotype was recorded many times. V usage is TRBV6-1 and J usage is TRBJ2-7; D unresolved. Germline CDR1 is MNHNS and CDR2 is SASEGT. This CDR3 is 12 amino acids long. Deletions cut 3 bases from V and 11 bases from J, with 14 bases between. CDR3 DNA sequence: TGTGCCAGCAGTGAGGCACTTCTTCGAAAGTACTTC. As protein: CASSEALLRKYF.

This clonotype was detected ten times or more. The J gene is TRBJ2-5, the V gene TRBV11-2; possible D gene TRBD2, 5 bases. V was cut by 1 base and J by 11 bases, with 14 bases left in between. Germline V lookup: CDR1 SGHAT, CDR2 FQNNGV. The CDR3 is 13 amino acids. The CDR3 region has the DNA TGTGCCAGCAGCTTAGCGTACGCGGACTCTCAGTACTTC. Its translation is CASSLAYADSQYF.

In its sample, this clonotype was seen many times. The chain has TRBV3-1 and TRBJ1-1; 7 nucleotides agree with TRBD1. This CDR3 has 12 residues. J lost 3 bases, V lost 7 bases, and 2 bases had no gene match. In germline, CDR1 is LGHDT, CDR2 YNNKEL (reference sequence). CDR3 region: CASTQGDTEAFF. As DNA, the CDR3 is TGTGCCAGCACCCAGGGGGACACTGAAGCTTTCTTT.

This clonotype is medium-sized (0.01 to 0.1%). The chain recombines TRBV6-5 with TRBJ1-1, with D possibly being TRBD1 (5 bases). Germline values: CDR1 MNHEY, CDR2 SVGAGI. The V end lost 6 bases, the J end lost 3 bases, and 8 bases lay between the germline ends. The CDR3 contains 12 residues. CDR3 protein: CASRAGDTEAFF. The CDR3 nucleotides are TGTGCCAGCAGGGCGGGGGACACTGAAGCTTTCTTT.

This clonotype was recorded many times. V and J are TRBV12-3 or TRBV12-4 and TRBJ1-6; D is ambiguous. The CDR3 has 14 residues. With 1 base removed from V and 4 bases from J, the gap between germline ends came to 5 bases. DNA for the CDR3: TGTGCCAGCAGTTTAGGGGTGTATAATTCACCCCTCCACTTT. Translating gives CASSLGVYNSPLHF.

This sequence joins TRBV12-3 or TRBV12-4 and TRBJ1-1; 7 bases agree with TRBD1. V gave up 7 bases and J gave up 5 bases; unmatched junction bases: 10. The CDR3 runs to 14 residues. The CDR3 reads CASTKTGVDTEAFF. The CDR3 DNA reads TGTGCCAGCACCAAAACAGGGGTTGATACTGAAGCTTTCTTT.

This clonotype was counted ten times or more. The chain combines TRBV7-9 with TRBJ2-5; D remains ambiguous. Germline loops: CDR1 SEHNR, CDR2 FQNEAQ (reference sequence). The length of the CDR3 is 15 residues. V lost 3 bases and J 0 bases, leaving 11 bases between the germline ends. For the CDR3, the DNA is TGTGCCAGCAGCTTGTACCAGACGAACCAAGAGACCCAGTACTTC. The encoded protein is CASSLYQTNQETQYF.

A few counts support this clonotype. A much bigger clone sits one base away, suggesting this may be a read error. The rearrangement links TRBV11-3 to TRBJ2-5, with D perhaps matching TRBD2 (5 bases). CDR1 SGHNT and CDR2 YENEEA come from the germline V gene. The CDR3 covers 14 residues. V dropped 5 bases and J dropped 1 base, with 11 bases sitting between them. The CDR3 here is CASSPGLRQETQYF. The CDR3 DNA is TGTGCCAGCAGCCCCGGACTCCGCCAAGAGACCCAGTACTTC.

This clonotype has ten or more counts. CDR3 region: CASRKLAGYQETQYF. The CDR3 DNA reads as TGTGCCAGCAGGAAACTAGCGGGGTACCAAGAGACCCAGTACTTC. The rearrangement joins TRBV27 to TRBJ2-5; 10 bases agree with TRBD2. This CDR3 contains 15 residues. The ends lost 6 bases at V and 0 bases at J; junction bases unmatched: 4. Germline-derived CDR1 and CDR2 are MNHEY and SMNVEV (reference sequence).

This clonotype appeared many times. The V gene is TRBV4-1, the J gene TRBJ1-5; the match to TRBD1 covers 7 bases. Trimming at V came to 3 bases and at J to 3 bases, leaving 5 bases not matched to a gene. The CDR3 has 15 residues. In germline, CDR1 is MGHRA, CDR2 YSYEKL. DNA of the CDR3: TGCGCCAGCAGCCAGCTGACAGGGCTCAATCAGCCCCAGCATTTT. Amino acids: CASSQLTGLNQPQHF.

Ten or more counts support this clonotype. This sequence joins TRBV4-1 and TRBJ2-7; tentative D call: TRBD1 (6 bases). Trimming left V 5 bases short and J 4 bases short, with 18 bases between. CDR1 is MGHRA and CDR2 is YSYEKL in the germline V gene. CDR3 length: 15 residues. CDR3 nucleotide sequence: TGCGCCAGCAGCTCCAGGTCAGGAACAGGGTACGAGCAGTACTTC. It is translated as CASSSRSGTGYEQYF.

In its sample, this clonotype was seen many times. V gene TRBV2 combines with J gene TRBJ2-7; unclear D gene. Germline V lookup: CDR1 SNHLY, CDR2 FYNNEI. V was pared by 7 bases and J by 7 bases, with 11 bases between. The CDR3 contains 11 residues. The CDR3 loop is CASKGYGEQYF. The CDR3 coding sequence is TGTGCCAGCAAAGGTTACGGGGAGCAGTACTTC. Full variable domain (rest looked up from reference TRBV2 and TRBJ2-7): EPEVTQTPSHQVTQMGQEVILRCVPISNHLYFYWYRQILGQKVEFLVSFYNNEISEKSEIFDDQFSVERPDGSNFTLKIRSTKLEDSAMYFCASKGYGEQYFGPGTRLTVT.

There are many counts of this clonotype. The chain links TRBV27 to TRBJ1-1; possible D gene TRBD1, 5 bases. Trimming cost V 8 bases and J 5 bases, with 12 bases left between them. CDR1 is MNHEY, CDR2 SMNVEV, per germline (reference sequence). This CDR3 has 12 amino acids. The CDR3 bases are TGTGCCAGCCACGATGGGGGGACTGAAGCTTTCTTT. Translation: CASHDGGTEAFF.

J is TRBJ1-5 and V is TRBV28; possibly TRBD1 for D (5 bases). Per the germline V gene, CDR1 is MDHEN and CDR2 is SYDVKM. The CDR3 is 14 residues long. Trimming cost V 10 bases and J 1 base, with 14 bases left between them. For the CDR3, the DNA is TGTGCCACCAGGGAGGTTGGAAGCAATCAGCCCCAGCATTTT. Translation: CATREVGSNQPQHF.

A note on this clonotype: A clone one base away is much larger, so this may be a read error. This likely comes from a read error, as the CDR3 has no conserved phenylalanine or tryptophan at its end. This chain links TRBV28 with TRBJ2-7; weak D call: TRBD2 (5 bases). V was trimmed by 11 bases and J by 3 bases, leaving 17 bases between them. There are 13 residues in the CDR3. CDR1 MDHEN and CDR2 SYDVKM come from the germline V gene. DNA for the CDR3: TGTGCCGTCACGGAGGACTTGGGCTACGAGCAGTACTTG. Residues: CAVTEDLGYEQYL.

The chain couples TRBV3-1 to TRBJ2-7, with a tentative D call TRBD2 (6 bases). Per germline, CDR1 LGHDT and CDR2 YNNKEL (reference sequence). V was pared by 0 bases and J by 4 bases, with 19 bases between. The CDR3 runs 17 residues. The CDR3 loop reads CASSQDRWRGREYEQYF. The CDR3 DNA follows: TGTGCCAGCAGCCAAGATCGTTGGCGGGGCCGCGAATACGAGCAGTACTTC.

This clonotype was detected many times. The DNA for the CDR3 is TGTGCCAGCAGCTTAGGTAGGGCGCGGGAGCAGTACTTC. Its translation is CASSLGRAREQYF. The chain couples TRBV7-2 to TRBJ2-7, with D hard to call. V lost 1 base, J lost 7 bases, and 11 bases lay in between. Germline CDR1 reads SGHTA; CDR2 reads FQGNSA. CDR3 length: 13 residues. Using reference TRBV7-2 and TRBJ2-7 for the parts outside the CDR3, the full variable domain is GAGVSQSPSNKVTEKGKDVELRCDPISGHTALYWYRQSLGQGLEFLIYFQGNSAPDKSGLPSDRFSAERTGGSVSTLTIQRTQQEDSAVYLCASSLGRAREQYFGPGTRLTVT.